This T cell receptor (beta chain) comes out of a study of beta chain features in type 1 diabetes (dated by TCRdb to between 2018 and 2020). Describing the broader study: No differences in mean age, gender distribution, total cell number or subset yield were found between patients and healthy donors. A total of 90 million to 120 million sorted cells were examined across all samples, and a strong correlation was observed between cell number per subset and RNA yield. In the study, recently diagnosed type 1 diabetes patients and matched healthy donors were compared on the TCRB repertoires of their sorted circulating CD4+ T cell subsets. Regulatory and stem cell-like memory subsets were obtained from only 8 patients and about 8 healthy donors, while naive and central memory subsets were obtained from all 30 or so donors. Results and caveats for the whole study, not just this receptor: Because small numbers of individuals were included in the HLA sub-analyses, any influence of HLA type on TCRB rearrangement was left unresolved. Naive, central memory and regulatory TCRB repertoires appeared to be more similar among patients than among healthy donors. In all four CD4+ subsets, TCRB CDR3 length was moderately but significantly shorter in type 1 diabetes patients. Shorter templates might be favored by PCR, yet because patient and control samples were amplified and corrected together, any such skew would affect both groups equally. At VDJ recombination sites, type 1 diabetes patients had fewer insertions and more deleted nucleotides, which implies abnormalities in thymic rearrangement. Because cDNA was sequenced instead of genomic DNA, activated cells with high expression could be over-represented, although the groups did not differ in activation or CD3 levels.

On this clone: Its target antigen remains unknown. Base qualities are not at hand, and no much larger clone is one base apart.

The High Capacity cDNA Reverse Transcription Kit was used to reverse transcribe all of the isolated RNA, meaning that expressed TCRB transcripts were what got sequenced. Deep immunoSEQ sequencing was performed on naive, central memory and regulatory T cell samples, with an average of around 3.5 million total reads per sample. Sorted cells were lysed in RLT buffer, and RNA was extracted using DNase-treated RNeasy Micro or Mini kits according to cell number. Each cell subset was processed on its own to prevent cross-contamination, while patient and healthy donor samples were processed together. The immunoSEQ multiplex PCR was used to amplify TCRB sequences from cDNA, yielding 87-bp fragments that span the CDR3 region. Sequencing of the amplicons was done on the Illumina HiSeq platform. Per the original workflow: Synthetic template baselines were used to correct PCR bias computationally, reads within Hamming distance 2 were collapsed together, and singletons that could not be merged were discarded. Reads were aligned against IMGT to assign V, D and J genes, CDR3 length and insertions or deletions at six rearrangement sites. Within each subset, clonotype counts were normalized to sorted cell number, after which true diversity and Gini coefficients were computed with the tcR R package. Repertoire sharing was quantified using the overlap coefficient calculated on TCRB nucleotide sequences. Out-of-frame TCRB sequences from naive cells were analyzed as a proxy for the pre-selection repertoire. TCRdb mirrors the immuneACCESS table, restricted to in-frame sequences. Some clones are absent from its copies; in checked studies, under half trace to an unresolved V gene, and the reason for the others is unknown. The D gene and trimming were derived from the DNA, and the V and J assignments and clone size from that table. For this sample the table gives roughly 400,000 clones, of which more than 13% were detected only once. The ten largest account for roughly 0.019% of the sample.

V is shortened by 6 bases, J by 5 bases, and the region joining them spans 10 bases. CDR1 MNHNS and CDR2 SASEGT are derived from the germline V gene. Reading from cysteine to phenylalanine, the CDR3 counts 12 amino acids. CDR3 DNA is the only sequence kept; it has 36 bases, read in frame from the first base. Each donor gave one peripheral blood draw, averaging roughly 120 mL, which was collected into heparinised tubes. A BD FACSAria II was used to sort naive, central memory, regulatory and stem cell-like memory CD4+ T cells with a panel that included CD45RO, CCR7, CD25, CD127, CD95 and CD27. All sorted populations exceeded 95% purity. PBMCs were isolated immediately by Lymphoprep density gradient centrifugation and stained directly without culture. So that batch effects would be minimized, each experiment stained and sorted samples in pairs, pairing one healthy donor with one patient.

The rearrangement joined TRBV6-1 to TRBJ2-5, with the D gene uncertain. Sequenced material: naive CD4+ T cells from blood. The cell subset or site label, read with the paper, signifies: true naive CD4+ T cells. The TCR comes from a woman younger than 30 in good health. The sequenced DNA: TGTGCCAGCAGGGAGCTTGGCGAGACCCAGTACTTC. It codes for CASRELGETQYF.